This T cell receptor (beta chain) is drawn from a study of Ad26.COV2.S vaccination and SARS-CoV-2 variants. V lost 0 bases to trimming and J lost 2 bases, with 7 bases between them. The CDR3 loop spans 14 amino acids. Germline lookup yields CDR1 SGHDN and CDR2 FVKESK. On this clone: Its antigen remains unknown.

Profiled with immunoSEQ multiplex PCR; TCRdb holds only in-frame clones, not every one. The sample yields 300,000 to 450,000 clones, about 92% seen once. Study-level points and caveats: Placebo recipients had lower spike-specific TCR breadth than vaccine recipients.

This receptor was taken from a human donor who had recovered from COVID-19. V is TRBV14 and J is TRBJ1-1; D not resolved. The sequences come from peripheral blood, collected after recovery from COVID-19. CDR3 bases: TGTGCCAGCAGCCAAGACCCAGCCAACACTGAAGCTTTCTTT. The encoded protein is CASSQDPANTEAFF.